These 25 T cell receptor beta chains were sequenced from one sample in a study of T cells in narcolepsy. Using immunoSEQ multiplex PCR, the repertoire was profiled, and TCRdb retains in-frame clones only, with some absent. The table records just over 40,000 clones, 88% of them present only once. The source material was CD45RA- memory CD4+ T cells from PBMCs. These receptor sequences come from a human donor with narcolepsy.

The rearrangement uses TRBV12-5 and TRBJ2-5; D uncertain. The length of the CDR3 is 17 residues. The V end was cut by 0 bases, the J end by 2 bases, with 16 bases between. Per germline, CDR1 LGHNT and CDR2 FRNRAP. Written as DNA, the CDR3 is TGTGCTAGTGGTTTGGTTGAGTCACTACGCCGACAAGAGACCCAGTACTTC. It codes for CASGLVESLRRQETQYF.

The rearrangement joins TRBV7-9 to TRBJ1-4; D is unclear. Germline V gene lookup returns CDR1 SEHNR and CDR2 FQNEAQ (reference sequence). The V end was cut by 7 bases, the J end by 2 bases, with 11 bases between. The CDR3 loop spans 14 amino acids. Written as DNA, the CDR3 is TGTGCCAGCACTCCCGATAATACTAATGAAAAACTGTTTTTT. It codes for CASTPDNTNEKLFF.

Here the CDR3 reads CASSLGGGQDTQYF. CDR3 in DNA: TGTGCCAGCAGCCTTGGGGGGGGTCAAGATACGCAGTATTTT. The chain recombines TRBV14 with TRBJ2-3, with TRBD2 identical over 7 bases. Germline loops: CDR1 SGHDN, CDR2 FVKESK. The CDR3 length is 14 residues. V trimming: 4 bases; J trimming: 5 bases; junction bases outside the gene matches: 6. Full variable domain (outside the CDR3, taken from reference TRBV14 and TRBJ2-3): EAGVTQFPSHSVIEKGQTVTLRCDPISGHDNLYWYRRVMGKEIKFLLHFVKESKQDESGMPNNRFLAERTGGTYSTLKVQPAELEDSGVYFCASSLGGGQDTQYFGPGTRLTVL.

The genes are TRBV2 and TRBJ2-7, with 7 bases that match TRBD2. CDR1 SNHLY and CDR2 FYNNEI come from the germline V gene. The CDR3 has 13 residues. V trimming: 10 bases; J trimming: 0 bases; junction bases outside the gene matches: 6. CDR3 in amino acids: CANGAGSSYEQYF. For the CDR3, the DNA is TGTGCCAACGGAGCGGGGAGCTCCTACGAGCAGTACTTC. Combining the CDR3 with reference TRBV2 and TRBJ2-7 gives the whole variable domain EPEVTQTPSHQVTQMGQEVILRCVPISNHLYFYWYRQILGQKVEFLVSFYNNEISEKSEIFDDQFSVERPDGSNFTLKIRSTKLEDSAMYFCANGAGSSYEQYFGPGTRLTVT.

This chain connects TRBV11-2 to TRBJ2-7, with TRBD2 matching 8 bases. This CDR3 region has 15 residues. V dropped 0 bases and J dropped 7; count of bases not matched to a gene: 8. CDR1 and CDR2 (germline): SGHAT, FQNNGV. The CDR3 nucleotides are TGTGCCAGCAGCTTAGATGATAGCGGGATATATGAGCAGTACTTC. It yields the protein CASSLDDSGIYEQYF.

The CDR3 loop is CASAPKAGSGELFF. The DNA for the CDR3 is TGTGCCAGCGCACCCAAAGCGGGGTCCGGGGAGCTGTTTTTT. The V call is TRBV19, the J call TRBJ2-2; 7 bases agree with TRBD2. V gave up 9 bases and J gave up 6 bases; unmatched junction bases: 10. Germline-derived CDR1 and CDR2 are LNHDA and SQIVND (reference sequence). CDR3 length: 14 amino acids.

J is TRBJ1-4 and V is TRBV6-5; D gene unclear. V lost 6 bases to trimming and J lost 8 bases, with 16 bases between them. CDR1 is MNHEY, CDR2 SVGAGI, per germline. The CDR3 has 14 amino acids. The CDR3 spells CASRQHISGEKLFF. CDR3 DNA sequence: TGTGCCAGCAGACAACACATCTCCGGGGAAAAACTGTTTTTT.

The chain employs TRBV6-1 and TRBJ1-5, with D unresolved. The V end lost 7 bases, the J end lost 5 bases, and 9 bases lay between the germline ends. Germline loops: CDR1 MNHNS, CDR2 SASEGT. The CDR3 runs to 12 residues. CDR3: CASTITDQPQHF. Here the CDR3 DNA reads TGTGCCAGCACCATTACCGATCAGCCCCAGCATTTT.

DNA for the CDR3: TGTGCCAGCAGCTTAGTCCGGGGGGGGACAAATTACGAGCAGTACTTC. Residues: CASSLVRGGTNYEQYF. The chain links TRBV7-2 to TRBJ2-7, with 8 bases matching TRBD2. Germline-derived CDR1 and CDR2 are SGHTA and FQGNSA. CDR3 length: 16 residues. V shed 1 base, J shed 4 bases, and the junction held 9 bases outside the gene matches.

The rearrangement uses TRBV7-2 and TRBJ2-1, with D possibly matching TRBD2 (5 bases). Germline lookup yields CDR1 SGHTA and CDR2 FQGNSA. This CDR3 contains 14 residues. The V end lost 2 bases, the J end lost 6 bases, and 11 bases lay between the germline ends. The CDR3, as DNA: TGTGCCAGCAGCTTATGGGCTAGCCTCAATGAGCAGTTCTTC. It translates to CASSLWASLNEQFF.

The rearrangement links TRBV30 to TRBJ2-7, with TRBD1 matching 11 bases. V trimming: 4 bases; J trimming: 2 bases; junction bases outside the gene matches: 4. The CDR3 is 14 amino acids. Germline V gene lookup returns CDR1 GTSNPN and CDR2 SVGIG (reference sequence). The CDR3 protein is CAWMGTGGTYEQYF. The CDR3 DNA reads TGTGCCTGGATGGGGACAGGGGGAACCTACGAGCAGTACTTC.

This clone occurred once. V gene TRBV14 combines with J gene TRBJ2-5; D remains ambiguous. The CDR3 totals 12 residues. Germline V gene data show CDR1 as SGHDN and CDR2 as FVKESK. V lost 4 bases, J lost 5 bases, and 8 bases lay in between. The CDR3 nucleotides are TGTGCCAGCAGCCCGGGTGGGGAGACCCAGTACTTC. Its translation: CASSPGGETQYF.

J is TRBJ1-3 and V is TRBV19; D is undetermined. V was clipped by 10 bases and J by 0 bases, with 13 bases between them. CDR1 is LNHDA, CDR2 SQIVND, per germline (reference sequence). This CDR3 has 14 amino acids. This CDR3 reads CATNPRRSGNTIYF. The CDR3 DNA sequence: TGTGCCACCAACCCCCGCCGCTCTGGAAACACCATATATTTT.

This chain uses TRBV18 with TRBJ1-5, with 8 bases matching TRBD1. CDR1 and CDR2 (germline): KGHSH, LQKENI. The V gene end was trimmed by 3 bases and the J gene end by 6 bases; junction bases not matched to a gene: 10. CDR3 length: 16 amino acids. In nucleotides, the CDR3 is TGTGCCAGCTCACCGGACAGGGATCGCGTCAGTCAGCCCCAGCATTTT. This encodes CASSPDRDRVSQPQHF.

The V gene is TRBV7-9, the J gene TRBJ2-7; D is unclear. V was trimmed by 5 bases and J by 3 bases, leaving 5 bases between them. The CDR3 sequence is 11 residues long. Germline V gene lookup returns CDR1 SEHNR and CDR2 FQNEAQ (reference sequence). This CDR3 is CASSPYYEQYF. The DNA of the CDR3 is TGTGCCAGCAGCCCCTACTACGAGCAGTACTTC. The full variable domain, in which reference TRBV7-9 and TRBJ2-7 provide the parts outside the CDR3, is DTGVSQNPRHKITKRGQNVTFRCDPISEHNRLYWYRQTLGQGPEFLTYFQNEAQLEKSRLLSDRFSAERPKGSFSTLEIQRTEQGDSAMYLCASSPYYEQYFGPGTRLTVT.

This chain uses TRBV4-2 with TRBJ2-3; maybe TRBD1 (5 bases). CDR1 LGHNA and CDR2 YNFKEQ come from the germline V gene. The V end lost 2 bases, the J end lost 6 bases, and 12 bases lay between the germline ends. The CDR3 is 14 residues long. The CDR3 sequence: CASSQLGRSDTQYF. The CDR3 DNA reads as TGTGCCAGCAGCCAATTGGGGCGGTCGGATACGCAGTATTTT.

The CDR3 bases are TGTGCCAGTATTGGGCGGAGGAGCTCCTACAATGAGCAGTTCTTC. Its translation: CASIGRRSSYNEQFF. This chain links TRBV19 with TRBJ2-1; the D gene is possibly TRBD2 (5 bases). The CDR3 loop spans 15 amino acids. Germline assignment: CDR1 LNHDA and CDR2 SQIVND (reference sequence). V was pared by 7 bases and J by 0 bases, with 13 bases between.

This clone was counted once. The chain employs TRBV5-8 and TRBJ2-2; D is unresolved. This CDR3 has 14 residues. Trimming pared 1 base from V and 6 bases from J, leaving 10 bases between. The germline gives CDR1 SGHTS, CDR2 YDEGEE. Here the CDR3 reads CASSLSLRAGELFF. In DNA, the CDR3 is TGTGCCAGCAGCTTGTCGTTGAGAGCCGGGGAGCTGTTTTTT.

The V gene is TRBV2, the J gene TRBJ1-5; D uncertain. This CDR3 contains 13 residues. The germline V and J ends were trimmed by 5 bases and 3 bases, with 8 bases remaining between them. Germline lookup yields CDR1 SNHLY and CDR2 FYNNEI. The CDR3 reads CASSKGFNQPQHF. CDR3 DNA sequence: TGTGCCAGCAGTAAAGGATTCAATCAGCCCCAGCATTTT.

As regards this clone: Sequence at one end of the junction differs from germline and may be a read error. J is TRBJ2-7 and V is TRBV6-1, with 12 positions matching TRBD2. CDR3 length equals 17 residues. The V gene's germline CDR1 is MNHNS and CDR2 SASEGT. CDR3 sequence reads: CASTEGLLAGGKNEQYF. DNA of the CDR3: TGTGCCAGCACTGAAGGATTACTAGCGGGAGGCAAGAACGAGCAGTACTTC.

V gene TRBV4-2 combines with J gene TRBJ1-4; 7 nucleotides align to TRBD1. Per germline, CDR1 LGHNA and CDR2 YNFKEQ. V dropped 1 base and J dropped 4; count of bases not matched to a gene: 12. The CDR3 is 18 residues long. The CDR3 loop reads CASSQGEGGDGFNEKLFF. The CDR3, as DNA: TGTGCCAGCAGCCAAGGAGAAGGGGGCGACGGTTTTAATGAAAAACTGTTTTTT.

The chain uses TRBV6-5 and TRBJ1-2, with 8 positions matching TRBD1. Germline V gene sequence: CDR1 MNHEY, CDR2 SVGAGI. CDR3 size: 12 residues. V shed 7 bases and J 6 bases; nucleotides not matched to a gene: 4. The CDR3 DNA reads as TGTGCCAGCAAACAGGACAGGGATGGCTACACCTTC. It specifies CASKQDRDGYTF.

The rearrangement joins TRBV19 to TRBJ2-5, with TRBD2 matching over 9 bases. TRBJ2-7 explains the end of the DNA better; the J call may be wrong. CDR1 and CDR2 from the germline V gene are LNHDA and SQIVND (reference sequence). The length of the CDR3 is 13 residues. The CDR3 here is CASRAGGAYEQYF. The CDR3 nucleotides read TGTGCCAGTAGGGCGGGGGGGGCCTACGAGCAGTACTTC.

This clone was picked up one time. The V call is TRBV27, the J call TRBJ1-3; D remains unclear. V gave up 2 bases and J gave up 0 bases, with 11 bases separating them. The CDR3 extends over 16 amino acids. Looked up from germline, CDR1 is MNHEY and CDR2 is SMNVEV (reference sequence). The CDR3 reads CASSLTTFGSGNTIYF. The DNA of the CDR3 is TGTGCCAGCAGTTTAACGACTTTTGGCTCTGGAAACACCATATATTTT.

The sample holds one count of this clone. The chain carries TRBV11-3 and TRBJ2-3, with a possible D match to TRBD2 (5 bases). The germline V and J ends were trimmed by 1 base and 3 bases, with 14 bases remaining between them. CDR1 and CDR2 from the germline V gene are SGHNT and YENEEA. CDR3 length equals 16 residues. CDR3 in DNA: TGTGCCAGCAGCTTAGCTACGGGGATCGGGACAGATACGCAGTATTTT. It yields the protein CASSLATGIGTDTQYF.